This TCR beta chain emerged from a study of T cell repertoires in cytomegalovirus infection. Points on this clonotype: Its antigen is not known.

Study-wide results and limits: Summed public TCR beta family frequency identified CMV carriers bearing the relevant HLA.

V was shortened by 4 bases and J by 6 bases, with 11 bases between the two germline ends. Per germline, CDR1 SGHTA and CDR2 FQGNSA. CDR3 length: 13 residues. MiXCR, run by TCRdb on the reads, gives a single entry per CDR3 protein. Among 600,000 to 700,000 distinct CDR3 sequences listed, around 32% were seen once. This specimen was cultured PBMCs, taken from culture after CMV antigen stimulation. The receptor was derived from a human donor in good health (CMV status not recorded). Some clones in this sample may be carry-over from other donors' samples. This rearrangement joins TRBV7-2 to TRBJ2-3; D is uncertain. The CDR3 nucleotides are TGTGCCAGCAGCTCCCTGGGGTGGGATACGCAGTATTTT. It translates to CASSSLGWDTQYF.